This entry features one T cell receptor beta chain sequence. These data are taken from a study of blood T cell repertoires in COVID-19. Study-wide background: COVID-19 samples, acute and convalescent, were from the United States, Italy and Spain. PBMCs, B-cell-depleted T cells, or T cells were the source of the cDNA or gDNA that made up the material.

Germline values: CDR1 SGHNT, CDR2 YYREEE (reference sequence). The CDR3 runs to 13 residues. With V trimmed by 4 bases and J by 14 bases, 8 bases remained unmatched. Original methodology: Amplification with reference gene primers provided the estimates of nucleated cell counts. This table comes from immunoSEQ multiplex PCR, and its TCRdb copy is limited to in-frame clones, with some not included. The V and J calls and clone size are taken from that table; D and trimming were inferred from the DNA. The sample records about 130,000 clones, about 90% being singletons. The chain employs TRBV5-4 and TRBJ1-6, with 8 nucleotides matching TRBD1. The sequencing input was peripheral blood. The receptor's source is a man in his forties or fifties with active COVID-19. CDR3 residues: CASSLPGGKTLHF. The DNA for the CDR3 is TGTGCCAGCAGCCTTCCAGGGGGCAAAACCCTCCACTTT.